The 22 T cell receptor beta chains below were found in one sample sequenced in a study of blood T cell repertoires in COVID-19. Profiled with immunoSEQ multiplex PCR; TCRdb holds only in-frame clones, not every one. This table holds more than 130,000 clones, about four fifths found once. The sequenced sample consisted of peripheral blood. The receptor source for this set is an elderly woman in a cohort sampled during active or convalescent COVID-19.

This clone was found once. The J gene is TRBJ1-2, the V gene TRBV28; 8 bases fit TRBD1. Losses at the gene ends were 3 bases for V and 6 bases for J; bases not matched to a gene: 3. From germline, CDR1 is MDHEN and CDR2 SYDVKM. CDR3 length equals 13 residues. The CDR3 DNA reads as TGTGCCAGCAGTTTCGGCAGGGGGCATGGCTACACCTTC. The encoded protein is CASSFGRGHGYTF.

The chain combines TRBV5-1 with TRBJ1-4; 7 bases match TRBD1. Germline V gene lookup returns CDR1 SGHRS and CDR2 YFSETQ. This CDR3 contains 15 residues. After removal of 5 bases from V and 4 bases from J, the junction contained 8 bases not matched to a gene. Here the CDR3 DNA reads TGCGCCAGCAGGGGACCGACAGGGAGTAATGAAAAACTGTTTTTT. The encoded protein is CASRGPTGSNEKLFF.

This clone was detected once. V is TRBV6-2 or TRBV6-3 and J is TRBJ2-2; TRBD2 is a possible D gene (5 bases). In germline, CDR1 is MNHEY, CDR2 SVGEGT. Trimming took off 6 bases at V and 5 bases at J, with 10 bases between the two ends. The CDR3 runs to 13 residues. The CDR3 nucleotides are TGTGCCAGCAGCGCCTCGGGGACCGGGGAGCTGTTTTTT. Protein product: CASSASGTGELFF.

The V gene is TRBV2, the J gene TRBJ1-2; D is ambiguous. The CDR3 contains 11 residues. Trimming stripped 6 bases from V and 6 bases from J, with 8 bases between. Germline assignment: CDR1 SNHLY and CDR2 FYNNEI. The DNA for the CDR3 is TGTGCCAGCAGCCGCACGGATGGCTACACCTTC. Encoded protein: CASSRTDGYTF.

The chain is built from TRBV10-1 and TRBJ2-7; the D gene is possibly TRBD1 (6 bases). Germline V gene sequence: CDR1 WNHNN, CDR2 SYGVQD (reference sequence). V was clipped by 3 bases and J by 3 bases, with 9 bases between them. The CDR3 covers 13 residues. CDR3 DNA sequence: TGCGCCAGCAGTGATCGGACAGTCTACGAGCAGTACGTC. Its protein product is CASSDRTVYEQYV.

The chain has TRBV5-1 and TRBJ2-1; 7 bases are shared with TRBD2. Germline V CDR1 and CDR2: SGHRS, YFSETQ. This CDR3 has 14 amino acids. Trimming at V came to 1 base and at J to 6 bases, leaving 4 bases not matched to a gene. CDR3 sequence reads: CASSLFAGVNEQFF. In DNA form, the CDR3 reads TGCGCCAGCAGCTTGTTCGCGGGGGTCAATGAGCAGTTCTTC.

This clone occurred once. The V gene is TRBV3-1 (or the pseudogene TRBV3-2), the J gene TRBJ2-5; D is uncertain. This CDR3 is built from 14 residues. In germline, CDR1 is LGHDT, CDR2 YNNKEL (reference sequence). V was cut by 1 base and J by 5 bases, with 11 bases left in between. The CDR3 nucleotides read TGTGCCAGCAGCCAAGGGTTGGGCCGGGAGACCCAGTACTTC. Its translation: CASSQGLGRETQYF.

The chain joins TRBV5-4 to TRBJ2-2, with D perhaps TRBD1 (6 bases). Germline loops: CDR1 SGHNT, CDR2 YYREEE (reference sequence). The V end lost 4 bases, the J end lost 7 bases, and 17 bases lay between the germline ends. This CDR3 is built from 15 residues. The CDR3 DNA sequence: TGTGCCAGCAGCACCTACAGGGCCGGTGACGGGGAGCTGTTTTTT. Protein product: CASSTYRAGDGELFF.

The chain recombines TRBV29-1 with TRBJ1-2; 9 nucleotides agree with TRBD1. Germline V gives CDR1 SQVTM, CDR2 ANQGSEA. The CDR3 is made up of 13 amino acids. V lost 4 bases to trimming and J lost 4 bases; unmatched junction nucleotides: 4. DNA for the CDR3: TGCAGCGTTGTTAGGGACAGGGCCTATGGCTACACCTTC. It translates to CSVVRDRAYGYTF.

The chain joins TRBV5-1 to TRBJ2-7; TRBD2 matches at 7 bases. The CDR3 runs 15 residues. The trim removed 1 base at V and 2 bases at J, leaving 6 bases unmatched. Per germline, CDR1 SGHRS and CDR2 YFSETQ. CDR3 loop: CASSLSSGPTYEQYF. CDR3 DNA: TGCGCCAGCAGCTTGAGTAGCGGGCCAACCTACGAGCAGTACTTC.

The chain links TRBV7-2 to TRBJ2-1; 11 bases fit TRBD2. CDR3 length: 15 amino acids. CDR1 is SGHTA and CDR2 is FQGNSA in the germline V gene. Trimming cost V 4 bases and J 5 bases; bases outside gene matches: 4. The CDR3 loop reads CASSSSSGGDNEQFF. The CDR3 nucleotides are TGTGCCAGCAGCTCCAGTAGCGGGGGGGACAATGAGCAGTTCTTC.

The chain has TRBV19 and TRBJ1-2, with D possibly TRBD1 on 5 matching bases. CDR1 and CDR2 from the germline V gene are LNHDA and SQIVND (reference sequence). V shed 7 bases and J shed 0 bases, with 21 bases lying between them. The CDR3 runs to 17 residues. The CDR3 is CASTLGVRDRSNYGYTF. The CDR3 region has the DNA TGTGCCAGTACCCTAGGGGTCAGGGATCGATCTAACTATGGCTACACCTTC.

This clone was observed a single time. V usage is TRBV7-3 and J usage is TRBJ2-3; D gene ambiguous. Germline CDR1 is SGHTA and CDR2 is FQGTGA. This CDR3 contains 16 residues. Trimming stripped 5 bases from V and 0 bases from J, with 15 bases between. CDR3 bases: TGTGCCAGCAGCCCATTCGCGGAGATCAGCACAGATACGCAGTATTTT. Translating gives CASSPFAEISTDTQYF.

The V call is TRBV6-5, the J call TRBJ1-4; D unresolved. The CDR3 length is 14 residues. Between the trimmed V and J ends, which lost 5 bases and 10 bases, there was a span of 17 bases. Looked up from germline, CDR1 is MNHEY and CDR2 is SVGAGI. CDR3 in DNA: TGTGCCAGCAGTATGACGGTGGCCGCGGCAAAACTGTTTTTT. Amino acid sequence: CASSMTVAAAKLFF.

The CDR3 here is CASSLVGVGDTQYF. The DNA for the CDR3 is TGTGCCAGCAGCTTGGTCGGTGTCGGGGATACGCAGTATTTT. The chain is built from TRBV7-3 and TRBJ2-3, with unresolved D. From germline, CDR1 is SGHTA and CDR2 FQGTGA. The CDR3 spans 14 residues. With 3 bases removed from V and 6 bases from J, the gap between germline ends came to 13 bases.

The chain uses TRBV5-5 and TRBJ2-2, with a weak D call TRBD1 (6 bases). Looked up from germline, CDR1 is SGHKS and CDR2 is YYEKEE (reference sequence). V shed 1 base and J shed 4 bases, with 14 bases lying between them. The CDR3 is made up of 16 amino acids. The CDR3 is CASSLTPRGGTGELFF. CDR3 nucleotide sequence: TGTGCCAGCAGCTTGACTCCCAGGGGTGGCACCGGGGAGCTGTTTTTT.

The chain is built from TRBV29-1 and TRBJ2-3; 7 nucleotides match TRBD1. The V and J ends lost 2 bases and 3 bases, in that order; junction bases with no gene match: 2. The germline V gene encodes CDR1 SQVTM and CDR2 ANQGSEA. The CDR3 loop spans 13 amino acids. CDR3 nucleotides: TGCAGCGTTGAAAAGGGGGCGACAGATACGCAGTATTTT. Protein sequence: CSVEKGATDTQYF.

The chain carries TRBV5-4 and TRBJ2-1; D not resolved. Trimming cost V 4 bases and J 3 bases, with 14 bases left between them. This CDR3 spans 15 amino acids. Germline loops: CDR1 SGHNT, CDR2 YYREEE (reference sequence). The CDR3 sequence is CASSRRFAGYNEQFF. For the CDR3, the DNA is TGTGCCAGCAGCCGAAGATTTGCAGGCTACAATGAGCAGTTCTTC.

This clone has just a few counts. J is TRBJ2-5 and V is TRBV7-2; TRBD2 might be the D (5 bases). V shed 1 base and J shed 1 base, with 10 bases lying between them. The CDR3 has 15 amino acids. Germline CDR1 and CDR2: SGHTA and FQGNSA. The CDR3 loop is CASSLGGWGQETQYF. In DNA, the CDR3 is TGTGCCAGCAGCTTAGGAGGGTGGGGCCAAGAGACCCAGTACTTC.

The rearrangement joins TRBV3-1 (or the pseudogene TRBV3-2) to TRBJ1-5, with D hard to call. This CDR3 region has 13 residues. Germline values: CDR1 LGHDT, CDR2 YNNKEL (reference sequence). The V gene lost 0 bases and the J gene lost 9 bases, with 9 bases spanning the gap. In nucleotides, the CDR3 is TGTGCCAGCAGCCAAGATTTGGCAGGGCCCCAGCATTTT. It is translated as CASSQDLAGPQHF.

This clone was recorded once. The chain employs TRBV7-2 and TRBJ2-3; 15 bases align to TRBD2. The germline CDR1 and CDR2 sequences are SGHTA and FQGNSA. Germline trimming cut 5 bases from V and 6 bases from J; bases unmatched to any gene: 6. CDR3 length: 16 amino acids. Here the CDR3 reads CASSTRTSGGADTQYF. The DNA for the CDR3 is TGTGCCAGCAGCACCCGGACTAGCGGGGGGGCCGATACGCAGTATTTT.

The V and J genes are TRBV5-1 and TRBJ1-1; D is undetermined. The germline V gene has CDR1 SGHRS and CDR2 YFSETQ. V lost 2 bases to trimming and J lost 0 bases, with 11 bases between them. This CDR3 spans 15 amino acids. The CDR3 DNA follows: TGCGCCAGCAGCTTCTCTTCTACCGTGAACACTGAAGCTTTCTTT. Amino acids: CASSFSSTVNTEAFF.